The 18 T cell receptor beta chains below all came from one sample that was sequenced in a study of shared clonotypes between healthy human individuals. The repertoire was sequenced with immunoSEQ multiplex PCR; TCRdb's copy has only in-frame clones and lacks some. Of under 2,500,000 clones listed, almost 96% were seen once; the top ten hold 0.1% to 0.15%. The sequencing sample was made of naive CD4+ T cells sorted from blood. Regarding subset: CD45RA+ positively selected. These receptors were collected from a man aged 18 to 30 in good health.

The rearrangement links TRBV7-9 to TRBJ2-1; 7 nucleotides line up with TRBD2. CDR3 length: 14 residues. CDR1 is SEHNR and CDR2 is FQNEAQ in the germline V gene (reference sequence). V was clipped by 2 bases and J by 6 bases; unmatched bases: 4. The CDR3 nucleotides read TGTGCCAGCAGCTTATCTGCGGGAGTCAATGAGCAGTTCTTC. This sequence encodes CASSLSAGVNEQFF.

V gene TRBV5-1 combines with J gene TRBJ2-5; D might be TRBD2 (7 bases). The V gene lost 0 bases and the J gene lost 5 bases, with 14 bases spanning the gap. Germline V lookup: CDR1 SGHRS, CDR2 YFSETQ. The CDR3 runs 15 residues. CDR3 nucleotides: TGCGCCAGCAGCTTGGCCCTACAGGGAGGGGAGACCCAGTACTTC. It is translated as CASSLALQGGETQYF.

V gene TRBV10-3 combines with J gene TRBJ2-2, with 8 bases lining up with TRBD1. Germline CDR1 reads ENHRY; CDR2 reads SYGVKD. This CDR3 region has 15 residues. J gave up 1 base and V 4 bases, and 2 bases lay outside the gene matches. CDR3 bases: TGTGCCATCAGTGTCGGGACAGGGAACACCGGGGAGCTGTTTTTT. Encoded protein: CAISVGTGNTGELFF.

The chain joins TRBV30 to TRBJ2-7; 14 nucleotides line up with TRBD2. The V gene's germline CDR1 is GTSNPN and CDR2 SVGIG (reference sequence). CDR3 length: 14 amino acids. V lost 3 bases and J lost 7; bases outside the gene matches: 5. The CDR3: CAWRGLAGVNEQYF. CDR3 DNA: TGTGCCTGGAGGGGACTAGCGGGAGTGAATGAGCAGTACTTC.

A remark on this clone: This specimen includes other DNA sequences encoding the same CDR3. V and J are TRBV10-3 and TRBJ2-5, with a tentative D call TRBD2 (6 bases). Trimming took 0 bases from V and 2 from J, leaving 7 bases between them. Germline V gives CDR1 ENHRY, CDR2 SYGVKD. The CDR3 runs to 14 residues. DNA for the CDR3: TGTGCCATCAGTGAGTCCCGGGGGCAAGAGACCCAGTACTTC. This translates into CAISESRGQETQYF.

This sequence joins TRBV5-6 and TRBJ2-1; D possibly corresponds to TRBD1 (6 bases). V dropped 0 bases and J dropped 1 base, with 11 bases sitting between them. This CDR3 is 16 amino acids long. Germline values: CDR1 SGHDT, CDR2 YYEEEE. CDR3 in amino acids: CASSLDIGGSYNEQFF. The DNA for the CDR3 is TGTGCCAGCAGCTTGGATATAGGGGGATCCTACAATGAGCAGTTCTTC.

The J gene is TRBJ2-3, the V gene TRBV10-1; D is unresolved. This CDR3 has 13 amino acids. Deletions cut 10 bases from V and 1 base from J, with 12 bases between. Germline loops: CDR1 WNHNN, CDR2 SYGVQD (reference sequence). Written as DNA, the CDR3 is TGCGCCACCAGCCCGGGTGGCACAGATACGCAGTATTTT. Protein product: CATSPGGTDTQYF.

In its sample, this clone was seen once. The CDR3 here is CASSLGAGLTSYNEQFF. CDR3 DNA sequence: TGTGCCAGCAGCTTGGGTGCGGGACTAACCTCCTACAATGAGCAGTTCTTC. The chain links TRBV5-4 to TRBJ2-1; 7 bases match TRBD2. CDR1 is SGHNT and CDR2 is YYREEE in the germline V gene (reference sequence). The length of the CDR3 is 17 residues. The V gene end was trimmed by 0 bases and the J gene end by 0 bases; junction bases not matched to a gene: 6. The variable domain in full, with the rest retrieved from reference TRBV5-4 and TRBJ2-1, is ETGVTQSPTHLIKTRGQQVTLRCSSQSGHNTVSWYQQALGQGPQFIFQYYREEENGRGNFPPRFSGLQFPNYSSELNVNALELDDSALYLCASSLGAGLTSYNEQFFGPGTRLTVL.

V gene TRBV6-6 combines with J gene TRBJ2-3; 14 nucleotides line up with TRBD2. CDR3 length: 16 amino acids. The J segment lost 4 bases and the V segment lost 6 bases, leaving 6 bases of the junction unmatched. The germline V gene encodes CDR1 MNHNY and CDR2 SVGAGI (reference sequence). CDR3 region: CASRSTSGRAPDTQYF. The CDR3, as DNA: TGTGCCAGCAGATCGACTAGCGGGAGGGCTCCAGATACGCAGTATTTT.

In the case of this clone: Mismatch with germline at one junction end may stem from a read error. The rearrangement links TRBV7-7 to TRBJ2-7, with TRBD1 identical over 7 bases. Germline V lookup: CDR1 SSHAT, CDR2 FNYEAQ (reference sequence). The CDR3 is 12 residues long. The CDR3 nucleotides are TGTGCTAGCAGTCGACAGGGTAGCGAGCAGTACTTC. This translates into CASSRQGSEQYF.

This clone was observed once. The J gene is TRBJ1-2, the V gene TRBV6-5; weak D call: TRBD1 (5 bases). The CDR3 spans 14 residues. V lost 4 bases and J 5 bases, leaving 14 bases between the germline ends. The germline gives CDR1 MNHEY, CDR2 SVGAGI. CDR3: CASSFPGPPYGYTF. The CDR3 DNA reads as TGTGCCAGCAGTTTCCCGGGACCACCATATGGCTACACCTTC.

Turning to this clone: The same CDR3 also results from other DNA sequences found in this sample. The rearrangement links TRBV18 to TRBJ1-6; the D is unclear. Germline V lookup: CDR1 KGHSH, CDR2 LQKENI. The CDR3 consists of 13 residues. Deletions cut 3 bases from V and 6 bases from J, with 6 bases between. CDR3 nucleotides: TGTGCCAGCTCACCTTCTGGTAATTCACCCCTCCACTTT. Amino acids: CASSPSGNSPLHF.

CDR3: CASSLWGVDTQYF. The CDR3 bases are TGCGCCAGCAGTTTATGGGGCGTAGATACGCAGTATTTT. The chain links TRBV5-1 to TRBJ2-3, with D perhaps TRBD1 (5 bases). There are 13 residues in the CDR3. Trimming shortened V by 5 bases and J by 5 bases, and 12 bases separated the two germline ends. The germline gives CDR1 SGHRS, CDR2 YFSETQ.

The count of this clone is one. The V gene is TRBV11-2, the J gene TRBJ2-5; 11 positions match TRBD2. Germline-derived CDR1 and CDR2 are SGHAT and FQNNGV. The CDR3 runs to 16 residues. The J segment lost 5 bases and the V segment lost 1 base, leaving 6 bases of the junction unmatched. DNA of the CDR3: TGTGCCAGCAGCTTAGTCACCGGGACTAGCGGTGAGACCCAGTACTTC. This encodes CASSLVTGTSGETQYF.

The chain joins TRBV4-1 to TRBJ2-7; no clear D gene. CDR1 is MGHRA, CDR2 YSYEKL, per germline. V was pared by 4 bases and J by 4 bases, with 14 bases between. The CDR3 length is 14 residues. The CDR3 is CASSLTPGLYEQYF. For the CDR3, the DNA is TGCGCCAGCAGCCTAACTCCGGGTCTTTACGAGCAGTACTTC.

The J gene is TRBJ2-1, the V gene TRBV11-2; D ambiguous. This CDR3 contains 15 residues. Trimming took 0 bases from V and 5 from J, leaving 11 bases between them. Per germline, CDR1 SGHAT and CDR2 FQNNGV. In DNA form, the CDR3 reads TGTGCCAGCAGCTTAGATCACCTTAGCAACAATGAGCAGTTCTTC. This gives the protein CASSLDHLSNNEQFF.

The chain recombines TRBV7-2 with TRBJ2-1, with D perhaps matching TRBD2 (5 bases). V lost 2 bases and J lost 5, with 19 bases in between. This CDR3 has 17 amino acids. Germline V gene sequence: CDR1 SGHTA, CDR2 FQGNSA. The CDR3 sequence: CASSLNGQVGLHNEQFF. CDR3 sequence (DNA): TGTGCCAGCAGCTTAAATGGGCAGGTTGGACTCCACAATGAGCAGTTCTTC.

The rearrangement uses TRBV29-1 and TRBJ1-5, with TRBD1 identical over 12 bases. CDR3 length: 14 amino acids. V was pared by 4 bases and J by 6 bases, with 4 bases of the junction left unmatched. Germline V gene sequence: CDR1 SQVTM, CDR2 ANQGSEA. CDR3 DNA sequence: TGCAGCGTTGGGGGACAGGGGGCGAGTCAGCCCCAGCATTTT. It yields the protein CSVGGQGASQPQHF.